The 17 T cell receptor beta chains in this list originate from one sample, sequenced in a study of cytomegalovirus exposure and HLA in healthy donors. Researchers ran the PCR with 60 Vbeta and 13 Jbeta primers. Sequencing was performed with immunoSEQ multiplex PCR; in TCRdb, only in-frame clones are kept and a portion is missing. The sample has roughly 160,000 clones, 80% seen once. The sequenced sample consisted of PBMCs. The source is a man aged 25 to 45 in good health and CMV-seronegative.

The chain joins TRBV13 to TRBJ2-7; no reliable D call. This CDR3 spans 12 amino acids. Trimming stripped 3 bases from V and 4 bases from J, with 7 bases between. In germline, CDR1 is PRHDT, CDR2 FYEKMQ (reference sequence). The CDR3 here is CASSFGQYEQYF. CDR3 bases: TGTGCCAGCAGCTTTGGGCAGTACGAGCAGTACTTC. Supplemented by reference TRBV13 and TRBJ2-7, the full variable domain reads AAGVIQSPRHLIKEKRETATLKCYPIPRHDTVYWYQQGPGQDPQFLISFYEKMQSDKGSIPDRFSAQQFSDYHSELNMSSLELGDSALYFCASSFGQYEQYFGPGTRLTVT.

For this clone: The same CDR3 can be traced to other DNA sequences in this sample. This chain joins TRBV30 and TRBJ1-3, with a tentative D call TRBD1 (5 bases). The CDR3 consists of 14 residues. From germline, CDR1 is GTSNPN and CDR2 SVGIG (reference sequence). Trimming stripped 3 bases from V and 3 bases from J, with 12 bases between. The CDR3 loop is CAWRRQGYGNTIYF. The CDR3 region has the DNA TGTGCCTGGAGAAGGCAGGGCTATGGAAACACCATATATTTT.

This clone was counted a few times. The CDR3 DNA follows: TGTGCCAGCAGTAGACAGGGCCCCTACGAGCAGTACTTC. It yields the protein CASSRQGPYEQYF. This chain uses TRBV2 with TRBJ2-7; 7 positions match TRBD1. Trimming cost V 5 bases and J 2 bases; bases outside gene matches: 3. This CDR3 is built from 13 residues. Germline V gene lookup returns CDR1 SNHLY and CDR2 FYNNEI.

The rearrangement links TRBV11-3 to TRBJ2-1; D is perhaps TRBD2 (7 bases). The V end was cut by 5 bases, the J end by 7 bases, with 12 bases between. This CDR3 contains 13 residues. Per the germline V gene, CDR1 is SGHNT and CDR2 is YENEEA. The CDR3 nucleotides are TGTGCCAGCAGCATCGGGGGGACAAATGAGCAGTTCTTC. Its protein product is CASSIGGTNEQFF. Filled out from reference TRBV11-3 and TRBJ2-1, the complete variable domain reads EAGVVQSPRYKIIEKKQPVAFWCNPISGHNTLYWYLQNLGQGPELLIRYENEEAVDDSQLPKDRFSAERLKGVDSTLKIQPAELGDSAVYLCASSIGGTNEQFFGPGTRLTVL.

The CDR3 is CASSLSSGESYEQYF. CDR3 DNA: TGTGCCAGCAGCTTATCTTCCGGGGAATCCTACGAGCAGTACTTC. The rearrangement joins TRBV7-7 to TRBJ2-7, with D tentatively TRBD2 (5 bases). The V end was cut by 2 bases, the J end by 1 base, with 12 bases between. This CDR3 contains 15 residues. Germline V gives CDR1 SSHAT, CDR2 FNYEAQ (reference sequence).

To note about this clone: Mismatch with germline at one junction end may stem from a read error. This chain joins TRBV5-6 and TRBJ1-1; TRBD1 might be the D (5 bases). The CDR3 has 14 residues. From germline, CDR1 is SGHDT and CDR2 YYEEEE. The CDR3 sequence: CASLMGGENAEAFF. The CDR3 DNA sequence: TGTGCCAGCTTAATGGGGGGGGAGAACGCTGAAGCTTTCTTT.

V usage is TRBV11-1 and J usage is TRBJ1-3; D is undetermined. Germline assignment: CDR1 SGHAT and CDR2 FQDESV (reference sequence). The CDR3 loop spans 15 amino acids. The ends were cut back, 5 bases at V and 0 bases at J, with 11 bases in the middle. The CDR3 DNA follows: TGTGCCAGCAGCCCACAGCCGTCCTCTGGAAACACCATATATTTT. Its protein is CASSPQPSSGNTIYF.

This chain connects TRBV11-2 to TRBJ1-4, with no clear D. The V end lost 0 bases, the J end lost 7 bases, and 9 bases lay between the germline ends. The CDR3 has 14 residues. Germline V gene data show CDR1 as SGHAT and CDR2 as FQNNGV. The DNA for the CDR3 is TGTGCCAGCAGCTTAGACTCATCGGGTGAAAAACTGTTTTTT. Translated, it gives CASSLDSSGEKLFF.

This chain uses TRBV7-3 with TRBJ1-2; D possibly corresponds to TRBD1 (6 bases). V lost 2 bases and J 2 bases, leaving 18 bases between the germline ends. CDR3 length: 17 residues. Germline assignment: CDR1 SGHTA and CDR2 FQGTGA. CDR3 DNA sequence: TGTGCCAGCAGCTTAGGTCAGGGCAGGGGATCGAACTATGGCTACACCTTC. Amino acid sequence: CASSLGQGRGSNYGYTF.

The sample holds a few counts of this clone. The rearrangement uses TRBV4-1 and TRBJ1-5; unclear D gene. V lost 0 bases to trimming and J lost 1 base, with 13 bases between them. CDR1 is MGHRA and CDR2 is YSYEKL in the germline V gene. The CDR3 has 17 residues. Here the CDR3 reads CASSQDAGDQSNQPQHF. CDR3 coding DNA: TGCGCCAGCAGCCAAGACGCGGGCGACCAAAGCAATCAGCCCCAGCATTTT.

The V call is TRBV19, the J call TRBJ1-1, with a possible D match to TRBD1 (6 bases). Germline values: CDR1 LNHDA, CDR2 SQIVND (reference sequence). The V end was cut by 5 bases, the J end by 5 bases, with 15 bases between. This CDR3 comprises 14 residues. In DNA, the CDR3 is TGTGCCAGTAGTCCGACAGGTGATAAGACTGAAGCTTTCTTT. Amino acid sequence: CASSPTGDKTEAFF.

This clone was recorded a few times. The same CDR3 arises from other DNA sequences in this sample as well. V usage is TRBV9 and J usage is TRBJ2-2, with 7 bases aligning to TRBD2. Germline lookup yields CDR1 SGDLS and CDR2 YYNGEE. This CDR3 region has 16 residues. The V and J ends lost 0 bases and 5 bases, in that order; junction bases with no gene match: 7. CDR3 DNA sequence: TGTGCCAGCAGCGTAGAGGCGGGGGTAAAAACCGGGGAGCTGTTTTTT. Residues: CASSVEAGVKTGELFF.

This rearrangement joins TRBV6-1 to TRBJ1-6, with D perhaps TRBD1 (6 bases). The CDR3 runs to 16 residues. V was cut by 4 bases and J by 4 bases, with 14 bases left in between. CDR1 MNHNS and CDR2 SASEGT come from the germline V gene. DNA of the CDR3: TGTGCCAGCAGTGGGGGGGGACAACGTTATAATTCACCCCTCCACTTT. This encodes CASSGGGQRYNSPLHF.

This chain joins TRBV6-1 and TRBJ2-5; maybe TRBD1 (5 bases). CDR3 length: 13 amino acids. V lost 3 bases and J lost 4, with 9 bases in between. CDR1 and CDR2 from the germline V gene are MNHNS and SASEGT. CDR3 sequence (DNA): TGTGCCAGCAGTGATCGAAGGGGAGAGACCCAGTACTTC. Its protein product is CASSDRRGETQYF.

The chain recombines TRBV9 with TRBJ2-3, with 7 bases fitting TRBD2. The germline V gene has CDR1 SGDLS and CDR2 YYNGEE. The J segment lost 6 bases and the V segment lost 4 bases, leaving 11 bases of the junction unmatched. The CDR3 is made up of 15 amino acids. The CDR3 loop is CASSPGGSLSDTQYF. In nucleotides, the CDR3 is TGTGCCAGCAGCCCGGGAGGTAGCCTCAGCGATACGCAGTATTTT.

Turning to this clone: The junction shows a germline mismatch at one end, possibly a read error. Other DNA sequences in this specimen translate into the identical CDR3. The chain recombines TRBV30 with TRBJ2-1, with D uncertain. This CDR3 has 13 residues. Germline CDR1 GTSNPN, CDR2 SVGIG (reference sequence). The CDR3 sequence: CAWSSTERNEQFF. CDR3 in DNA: TGCGCCTGGAGTTCCACAGAGAGAAATGAGCAGTTCTTC.

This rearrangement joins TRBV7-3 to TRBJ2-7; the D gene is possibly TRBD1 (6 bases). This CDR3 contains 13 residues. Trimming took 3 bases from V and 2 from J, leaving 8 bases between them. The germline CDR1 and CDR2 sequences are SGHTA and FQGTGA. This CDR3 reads CASSLGATYEQYF. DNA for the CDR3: TGTGCCAGCAGCTTGGGGGCCACCTACGAGCAGTACTTC. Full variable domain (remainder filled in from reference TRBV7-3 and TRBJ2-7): GAGVSQTPSNKVTEKGKYVELRCDPISGHTALYWYRQSLGQGPEFLIYFQGTGAADDSGLPNDRFFAVRPEGSVSTLKIQRTERGDSAVYLCASSLGATYEQYFGPGTRLTVT.